This TCR beta chain was captured in a study of blood T cell repertoires in COVID-19. Study-level information: Samples came from the United States, Italy and Spain, spanning acute and convalescent COVID-19. PBMCs, B-cell-depleted T cells, or T cells provided the cDNA or gDNA that made up the material.

CDR3 length equals 14 residues. V was shortened by 3 bases and J by 1 base, with 9 bases between the two germline ends. CDR1 is SGHTA and CDR2 is FQGNSA in the germline V gene. Per the authors' pipeline: Quantification of nucleated cells was approximated via reference gene primer amplification. Repertoires were generated with immunoSEQ multiplex PCR, while TCRdb's copy carries only in-frame clones and drops some. D and trimming come from the DNA, and the V and J calls and clone size come from that table. The sample includes some 99,000 clones, roughly nine tenths seen only once; the top ten take 3.5% to 5.5%.

The receptor was derived from a man between 65 and 85 years old with acute or convalescent COVID-19. The V call is TRBV7-2, the J call TRBJ1-2; the D is unclear. Sequencing was performed on peripheral blood. The CDR3 spells CASSLQTNNYGYTF. The CDR3 nucleotides are TGTGCCAGCAGCTTGCAGACTAATAACTATGGCTACACCTTC.